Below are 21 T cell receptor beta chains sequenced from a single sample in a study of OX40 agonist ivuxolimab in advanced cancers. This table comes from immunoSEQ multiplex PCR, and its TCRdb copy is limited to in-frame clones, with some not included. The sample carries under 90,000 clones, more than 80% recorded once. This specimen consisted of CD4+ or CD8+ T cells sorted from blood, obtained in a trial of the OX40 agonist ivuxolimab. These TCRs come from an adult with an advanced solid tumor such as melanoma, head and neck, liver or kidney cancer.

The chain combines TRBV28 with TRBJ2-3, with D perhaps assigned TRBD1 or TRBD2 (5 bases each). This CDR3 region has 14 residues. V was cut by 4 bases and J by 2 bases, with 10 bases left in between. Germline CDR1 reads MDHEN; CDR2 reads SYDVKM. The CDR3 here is CASSSGATTDTQYF. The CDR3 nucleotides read TGTGCCAGCAGTTCCGGGGCTACCACAGATACGCAGTATTTT.

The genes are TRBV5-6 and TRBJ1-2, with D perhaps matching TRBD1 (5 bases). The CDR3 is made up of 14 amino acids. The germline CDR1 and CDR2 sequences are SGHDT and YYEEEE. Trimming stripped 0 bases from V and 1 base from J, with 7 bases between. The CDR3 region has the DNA TGTGCCAGCAGCTTGGGGGGGAATAACTATGGCTACACCTTC. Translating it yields CASSLGGNNYGYTF.

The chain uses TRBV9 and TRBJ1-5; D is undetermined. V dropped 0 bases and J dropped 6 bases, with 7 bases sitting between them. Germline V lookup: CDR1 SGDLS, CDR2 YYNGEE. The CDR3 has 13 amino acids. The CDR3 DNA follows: TGTGCCAGCAGCGTAGGGGTTTTTCAGCCCCAGCATTTT. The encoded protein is CASSVGVFQPQHF.

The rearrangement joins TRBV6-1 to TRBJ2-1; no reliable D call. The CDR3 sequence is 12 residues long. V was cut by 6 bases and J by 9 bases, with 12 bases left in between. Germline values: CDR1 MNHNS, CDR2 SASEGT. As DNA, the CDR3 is TGTGCCAGCAGGCCCTTGATCAGTGAGCAGTTCTTC. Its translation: CASRPLISEQFF.

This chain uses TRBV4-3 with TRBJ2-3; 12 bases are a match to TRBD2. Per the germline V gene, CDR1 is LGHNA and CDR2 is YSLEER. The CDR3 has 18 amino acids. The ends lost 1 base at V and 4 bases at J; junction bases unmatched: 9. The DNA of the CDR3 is TGCGCCAGCAGCCAAGCGTCTAGCGGGAGGGCCGGAGCAGATACGCAGTATTTT. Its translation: CASSQASSGRAGADTQYF.

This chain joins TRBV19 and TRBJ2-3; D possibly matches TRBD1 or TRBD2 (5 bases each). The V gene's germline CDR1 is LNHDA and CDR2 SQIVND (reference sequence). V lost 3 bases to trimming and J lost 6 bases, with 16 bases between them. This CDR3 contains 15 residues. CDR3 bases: TGTGCCAGTAGTATCCCGGGACCGCTGGGGGATACGCAGTATTTT. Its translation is CASSIPGPLGDTQYF.

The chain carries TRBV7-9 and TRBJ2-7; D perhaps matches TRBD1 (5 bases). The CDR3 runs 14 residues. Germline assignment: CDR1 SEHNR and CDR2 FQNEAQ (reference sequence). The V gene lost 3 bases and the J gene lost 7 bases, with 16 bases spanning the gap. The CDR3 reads CASSFPGRVGEQYF. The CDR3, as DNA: TGTGCCAGCAGCTTCCCCGGCAGGGTGGGAGAGCAGTACTTC.

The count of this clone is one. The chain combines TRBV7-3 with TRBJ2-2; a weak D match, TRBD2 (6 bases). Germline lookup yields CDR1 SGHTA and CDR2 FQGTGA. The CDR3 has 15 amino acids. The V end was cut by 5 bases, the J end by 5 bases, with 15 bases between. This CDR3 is CASSPGWGVTGELFF. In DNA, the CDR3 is TGTGCCAGCAGCCCGGGGTGGGGGGTAACCGGGGAGCTGTTTTTT.

The CDR3 DNA sequence: TGCGCCAGCAGCCAAGATGGGCTAGCGGGAGGGCGGCGGGACATTCAGTACTTC. This gives the protein CASSQDGLAGGRRDIQYF. The chain joins TRBV4-3 to TRBJ2-4, with 12 bases lining up with TRBD2. This CDR3 has 18 residues. The germline CDR1 and CDR2 sequences are LGHNA and YSLEER. The V gene end was trimmed by 0 bases and the J gene end by 8 bases; junction bases not matched to a gene: 11.

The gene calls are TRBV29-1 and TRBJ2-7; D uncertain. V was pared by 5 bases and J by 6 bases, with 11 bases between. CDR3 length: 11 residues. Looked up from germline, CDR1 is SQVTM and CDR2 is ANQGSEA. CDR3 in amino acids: CSVPWGSEQYF. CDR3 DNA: TGCAGCGTTCCTTGGGGTTCCGAGCAGTACTTC.

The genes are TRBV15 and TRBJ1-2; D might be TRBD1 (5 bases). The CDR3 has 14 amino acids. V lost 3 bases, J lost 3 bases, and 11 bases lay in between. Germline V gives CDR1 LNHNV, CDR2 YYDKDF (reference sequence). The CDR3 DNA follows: TGTGCCACCAGCAGGGGAGACAGCGACTATGGCTACACCTTC. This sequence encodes CATSRGDSDYGYTF.

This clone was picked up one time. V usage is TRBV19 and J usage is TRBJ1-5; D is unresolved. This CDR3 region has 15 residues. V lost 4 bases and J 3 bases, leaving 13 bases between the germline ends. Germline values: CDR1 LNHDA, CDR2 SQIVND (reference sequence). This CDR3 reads CASSTQPRANQPQHF. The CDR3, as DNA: TGTGCCAGTAGTACCCAGCCTAGGGCCAATCAGCCCCAGCATTTT.

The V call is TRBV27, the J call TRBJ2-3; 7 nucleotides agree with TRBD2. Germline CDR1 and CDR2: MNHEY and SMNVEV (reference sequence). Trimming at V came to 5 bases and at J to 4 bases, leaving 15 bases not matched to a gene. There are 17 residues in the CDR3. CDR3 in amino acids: CASSPTRWGRVPDTQYF. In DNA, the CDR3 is TGTGCCAGCAGTCCCACCCGTTGGGGGAGGGTCCCAGATACGCAGTATTTT.

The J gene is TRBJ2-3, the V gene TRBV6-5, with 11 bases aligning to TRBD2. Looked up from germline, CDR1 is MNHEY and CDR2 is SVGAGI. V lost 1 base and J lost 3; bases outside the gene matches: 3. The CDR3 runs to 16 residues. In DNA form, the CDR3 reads TGTGCCAGCAGTTACTTGACTAGCGGGATGACAGATACGCAGTATTTT. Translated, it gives CASSYLTSGMTDTQYF.

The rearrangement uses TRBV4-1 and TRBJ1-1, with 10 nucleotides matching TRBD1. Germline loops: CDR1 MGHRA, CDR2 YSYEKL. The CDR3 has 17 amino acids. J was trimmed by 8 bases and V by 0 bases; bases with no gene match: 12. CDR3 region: CASSQDSRRGTGAEAFF. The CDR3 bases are TGCGCCAGCAGCCAAGATTCGCGCCGAGGGACAGGGGCCGAAGCTTTCTTT.

CDR3 DNA: TGTGCCAGCAGACCCTTAAGGGGTTTCGAGCAGTACGTC. Residues: CASRPLRGFEQYV. This sequence joins TRBV27 and TRBJ2-7, with a possible D match to TRBD1 (5 bases). The CDR3 is 13 amino acids. Trimming cost V 6 bases and J 6 bases, with 15 bases left between them. CDR1 and CDR2 from the germline V gene are MNHEY and SMNVEV (reference sequence).

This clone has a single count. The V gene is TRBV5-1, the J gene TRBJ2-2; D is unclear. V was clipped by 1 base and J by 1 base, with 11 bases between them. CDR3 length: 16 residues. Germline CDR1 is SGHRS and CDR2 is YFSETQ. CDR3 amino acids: CASSLLGAGNTGELFF. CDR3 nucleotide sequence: TGCGCCAGCAGCTTGTTGGGTGCCGGGAACACCGGGGAGCTGTTTTTT.

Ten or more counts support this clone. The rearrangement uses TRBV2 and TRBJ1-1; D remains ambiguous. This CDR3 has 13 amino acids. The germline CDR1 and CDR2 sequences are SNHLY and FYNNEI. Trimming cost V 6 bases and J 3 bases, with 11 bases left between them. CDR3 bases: TGTGCCAGCAGGAGCTTGACTGACACTGAAGCTTTCTTT. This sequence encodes CASRSLTDTEAFF.

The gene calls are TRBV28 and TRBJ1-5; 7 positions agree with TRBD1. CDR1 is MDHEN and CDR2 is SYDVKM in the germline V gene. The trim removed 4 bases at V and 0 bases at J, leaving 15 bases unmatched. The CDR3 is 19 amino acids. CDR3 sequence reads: CASSSGWQGVRDSNQPQHF. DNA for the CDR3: TGTGCCAGCAGTTCAGGTTGGCAGGGGGTTCGGGATAGCAATCAGCCCCAGCATTTT.

CDR3 coding DNA: TGTGCCAGCAAGTTTAACAGGGGCTACGAGCAGTACTTC. Translated: CASKFNRGYEQYF. The chain links TRBV6-5 to TRBJ2-7, with TRBD1 identical over 7 bases. J gave up 3 bases and V 7 bases, and 6 bases lay outside the gene matches. This CDR3 is 13 amino acids long. Germline V gene data show CDR1 as MNHEY and CDR2 as SVGAGI.

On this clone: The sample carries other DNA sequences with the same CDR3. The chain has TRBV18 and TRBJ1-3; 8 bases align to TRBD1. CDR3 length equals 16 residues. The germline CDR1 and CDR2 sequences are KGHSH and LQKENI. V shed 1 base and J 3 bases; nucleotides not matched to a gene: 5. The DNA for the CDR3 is TGTGCCAGCTCACCACTGCAGGGGGCTGATGGAAACACCATATATTTT. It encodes CASSPLQGADGNTIYF.